What follows is one T cell receptor beta chain and its context. Its antigen is undetermined. This sample stems from a study of shared clonotypes between healthy human individuals. Study in general: Researchers drew samples from a couple of women and a few men aged 18 to 49. Whole-study results and caveats: Rarefaction curves obtained for sorted subsets showed sequencing incomplete despite large depth.

Measured with immunoSEQ multiplex PCR; TCRdb has only the in-frame clones, and not every one. The sample lists more than 2 million clones, roughly 94% seen once, with more than 0.1% in the top ten. The V and J ends lost 7 bases and 3 bases respectively, with 13 bases between them. Germline loops: CDR1 MNHEY, CDR2 SVGAGI. The CDR3 totals 14 residues. This chain joins TRBV6-5 and TRBJ1-3; D is ambiguous. The TCR comes from a man younger than 35 in good health. Sequenced sample: naive CD4+ T cells sorted from blood. As for subset: CD45RA+ positively selected. CDR3 loop: CASTPGGIGNTIYF. CDR3 sequence (DNA): TGTGCCAGCACCCCCGGCGGGATTGGAAACACCATATATTTT.